This entry features one T cell receptor (beta chain) sequence. Its antigen is unidentified. These data are taken from a study of T cell responses to AZD1222 COVID-19 vaccine. Study-wide findings and caveats: Unmutated variant regions reportedly attract nearly half of all spike-specific TCRs. Elevations in Spike-specific TCR breadth and depth followed administration of two AZD1222 doses. Most donors were white British and more were female, and clonal diversity was possibly underestimated.

The protocol was immunoSEQ multiplex PCR, while the TCRdb copy is restricted to in-frame clones and leaves out a portion. Among tens of thousands of clones listed, 60% to 85% were seen once. Germline assignment: CDR1 MNHEY and CDR2 SVGAGI. The CDR3 runs to 13 residues. V lost 5 bases, J lost 6 bases, and 11 bases lay in between. Analyses pooled second doses at about 4 or about 12 weeks. The V gene is TRBV6-5, the J gene TRBJ2-1; D is possibly TRBD1 (6 bases). This clonotype was sampled from an adult who received the AZD1222 COVID-19 vaccine. This sample comprised peripheral blood, obtained 28 days after the second AZD1222 dose. The CDR3 sequence is CASSNQGGNEQFF. In DNA form, the CDR3 reads TGTGCCAGCAGTAACCAAGGGGGCAATGAGCAGTTCTTC.